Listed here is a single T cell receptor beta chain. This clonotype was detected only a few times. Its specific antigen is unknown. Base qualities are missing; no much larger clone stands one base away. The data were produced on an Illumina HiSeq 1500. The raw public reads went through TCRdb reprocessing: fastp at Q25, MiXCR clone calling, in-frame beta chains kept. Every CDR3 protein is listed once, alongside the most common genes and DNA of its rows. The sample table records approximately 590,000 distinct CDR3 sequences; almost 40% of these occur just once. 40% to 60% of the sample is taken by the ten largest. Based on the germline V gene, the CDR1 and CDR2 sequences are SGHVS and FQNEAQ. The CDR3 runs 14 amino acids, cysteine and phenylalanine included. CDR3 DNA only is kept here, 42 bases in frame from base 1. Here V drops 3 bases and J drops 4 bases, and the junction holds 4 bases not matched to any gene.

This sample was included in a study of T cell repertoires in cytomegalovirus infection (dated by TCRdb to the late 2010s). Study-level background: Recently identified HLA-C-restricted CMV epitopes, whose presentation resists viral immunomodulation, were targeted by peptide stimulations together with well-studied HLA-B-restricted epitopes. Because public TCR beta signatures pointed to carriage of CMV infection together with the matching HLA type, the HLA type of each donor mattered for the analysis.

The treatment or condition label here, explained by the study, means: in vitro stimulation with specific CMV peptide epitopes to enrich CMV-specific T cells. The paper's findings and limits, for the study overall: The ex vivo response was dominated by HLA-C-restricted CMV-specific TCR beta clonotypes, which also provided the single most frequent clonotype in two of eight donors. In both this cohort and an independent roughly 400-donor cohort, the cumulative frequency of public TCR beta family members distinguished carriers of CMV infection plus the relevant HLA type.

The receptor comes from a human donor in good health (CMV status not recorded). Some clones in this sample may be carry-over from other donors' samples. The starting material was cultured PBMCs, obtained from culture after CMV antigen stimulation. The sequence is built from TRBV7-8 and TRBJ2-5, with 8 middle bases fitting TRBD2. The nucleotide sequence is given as TGTGCCAGCAGCTTCAGGACTAGCCTAGAGACCCAGTACTTC. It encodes CASSFRTSLETQYF.